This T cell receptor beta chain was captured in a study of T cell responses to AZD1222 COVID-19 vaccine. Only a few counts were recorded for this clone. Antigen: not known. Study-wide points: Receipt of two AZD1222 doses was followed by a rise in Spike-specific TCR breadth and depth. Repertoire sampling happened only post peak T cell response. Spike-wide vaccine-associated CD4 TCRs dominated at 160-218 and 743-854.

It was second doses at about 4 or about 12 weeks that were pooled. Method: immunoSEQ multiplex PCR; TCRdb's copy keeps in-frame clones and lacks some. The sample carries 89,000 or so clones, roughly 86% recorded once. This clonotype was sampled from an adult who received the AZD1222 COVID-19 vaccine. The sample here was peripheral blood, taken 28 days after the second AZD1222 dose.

The CDR3 DNA reads as TGTGCCAGCAGTCCCCTCTTCGGCCGAGAGACCCAGTACTTC. It encodes CASSPLFGRETQYF. The rearrangement joins TRBV6-5 to TRBJ2-5; D gene uncertain. CDR3 length: 14 amino acids. Trimming took 5 bases from V and 4 from J, leaving 14 bases between them. Germline CDR1 reads MNHEY; CDR2 reads SVGAGI.